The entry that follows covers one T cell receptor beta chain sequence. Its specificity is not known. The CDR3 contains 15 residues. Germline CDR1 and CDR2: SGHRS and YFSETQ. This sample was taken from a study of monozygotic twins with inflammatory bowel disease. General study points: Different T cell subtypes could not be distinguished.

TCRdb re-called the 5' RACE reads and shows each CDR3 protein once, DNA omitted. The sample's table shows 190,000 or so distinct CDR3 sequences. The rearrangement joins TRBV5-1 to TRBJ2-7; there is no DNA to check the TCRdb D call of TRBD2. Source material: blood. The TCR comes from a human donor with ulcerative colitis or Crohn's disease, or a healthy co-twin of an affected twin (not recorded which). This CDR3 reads CASSPRAQPPGEQYF.